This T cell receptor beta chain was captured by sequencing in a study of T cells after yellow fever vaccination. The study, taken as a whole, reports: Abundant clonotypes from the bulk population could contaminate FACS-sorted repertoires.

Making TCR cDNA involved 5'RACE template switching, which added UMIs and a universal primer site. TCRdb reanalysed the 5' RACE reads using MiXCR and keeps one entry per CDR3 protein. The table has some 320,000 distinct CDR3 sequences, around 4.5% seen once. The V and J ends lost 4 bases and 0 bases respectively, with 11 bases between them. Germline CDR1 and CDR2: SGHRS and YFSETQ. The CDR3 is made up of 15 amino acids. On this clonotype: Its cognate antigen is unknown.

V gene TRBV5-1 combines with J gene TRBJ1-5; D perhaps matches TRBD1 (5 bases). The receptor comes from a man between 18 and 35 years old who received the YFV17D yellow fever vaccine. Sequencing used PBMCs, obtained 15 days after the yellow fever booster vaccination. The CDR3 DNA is TGCGCCAGCAGCCAGGGAGAGAATAGCAATCAGCCCCAGCATTTT. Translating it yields CASSQGENSNQPQHF.